The 28 T cell receptor beta chains below all came from one sample that was sequenced in a study of OX40 agonist ivuxolimab in advanced cancers. Data came from immunoSEQ multiplex PCR; TCRdb stores just in-frame clones and leaves some out. The table has about 79,000 clones, under 95% seen once. This sample comprised CD4+ or CD8+ T cells sorted from blood, obtained in a trial of the OX40 agonist ivuxolimab. The source is an adult with an advanced solid tumor such as melanoma, head and neck, liver or kidney cancer.

The V call is TRBV13, the J call TRBJ2-5; TRBD1 or TRBD2 may be the D gene (6 bases each). The DNA end is a closer match to TRBJ2-7, so the J assignment may be wrong. Germline-derived CDR1 and CDR2 are PRHDT and FYEKMQ (reference sequence). This CDR3 spans 14 amino acids. CDR3: CASSQRWGAYEQYF. DNA for the CDR3: TGTGCCAGCAGCCAAAGGTGGGGGGCGTACGAGCAGTACTTC.

The chain has TRBV13 and TRBJ2-2; the D gene is possibly TRBD1 (6 bases). The CDR3 runs to 17 residues. V was cut by 4 bases and J by 0 bases, with 15 bases left in between. Germline CDR1 is PRHDT and CDR2 is FYEKMQ (reference sequence). The CDR3 DNA is TGTGCCAGCAGCTCACCGTCAGGGGTCGCGAACACCGGGGAGCTGTTTTTT. As protein: CASSSPSGVANTGELFF.

J is TRBJ1-1 and V is TRBV13; 8 bases agree with TRBD1. The CDR3 sequence is 15 residues long. Per germline, CDR1 PRHDT and CDR2 FYEKMQ (reference sequence). The junction had 6 bases not matched to a gene; V was cut back by 5 bases and J by 1 base. CDR3 residues: CASSPQGAKNTEAFF. CDR3 DNA: TGTGCCAGCAGCCCCCAGGGGGCGAAGAACACTGAAGCTTTCTTT. Supplemented by reference TRBV13 and TRBJ1-1, the full variable domain reads AAGVIQSPRHLIKEKRETATLKCYPIPRHDTVYWYQQGPGQDPQFLISFYEKMQSDKGSIPDRFSAQQFSDYHSELNMSSLELGDSALYFCASSPQGAKNTEAFFGQGTRLTVV.

In this sample, this clone turned up once. This chain joins TRBV4-1 and TRBJ2-7; D may be TRBD2 (5 bases). V lost 1 base and J lost 2, with 12 bases in between. The CDR3 has 15 amino acids. Germline V gene lookup returns CDR1 MGHRA and CDR2 YSYEKL. The CDR3 DNA reads TGCGCCAGCAGCCAAGTCTGGCCGGGAACCTACGAGCAGTACTTC. Amino acid sequence: CASSQVWPGTYEQYF.

The chain links TRBV13 to TRBJ2-2; D possibly corresponds to TRBD2 (6 bases). Germline V gene lookup returns CDR1 PRHDT and CDR2 FYEKMQ (reference sequence). V shed 5 bases and J shed 7 bases, with 14 bases lying between them. The CDR3 contains 14 residues. The chain's CDR3 is CASSEPRGNGELFF. The CDR3 region has the DNA TGTGCCAGCAGCGAACCACGGGGGAACGGGGAGCTGTTTTTT.

The chain is built from TRBV9 and TRBJ2-7; 12 bases match TRBD2. The length of the CDR3 is 14 residues. The J segment lost 9 bases and the V segment lost 0 bases, leaving 4 bases of the junction unmatched. CDR1 and CDR2 (germline): SGDLS, YYNGEE. The CDR3 is CASSVATSGGPQYF. The DNA of the CDR3 is TGTGCCAGCAGCGTAGCGACTAGCGGGGGCCCGCAGTACTTC.

The rearrangement links TRBV19 to TRBJ1-6, with D possibly TRBD1 on 6 matching bases. CDR1 is LNHDA and CDR2 is SQIVND in the germline V gene (reference sequence). Trimming cost V 7 bases and J 7 bases, with 14 bases left between them. This CDR3 is 14 amino acids long. CDR3 bases: TGTGCCAGTACTGGGGGCGGGGTAAATTCACCCCTCCACTTT. Translated: CASTGGGVNSPLHF.

The V call is TRBV2, the J call TRBJ2-1, with 7 bases matching TRBD2. Trimming cost V 6 bases and J 4 bases; bases outside gene matches: 6. The CDR3 contains 14 residues. CDR1 SNHLY and CDR2 FYNNEI come from the germline V gene. This chain's CDR3 is CASSRLATYNEQFF. In DNA form, the CDR3 reads TGTGCCAGCAGCCGACTAGCCACTTACAATGAGCAGTTCTTC.

The chain carries TRBV19 and TRBJ1-1; 8 bases map to TRBD1. This CDR3 has 15 amino acids. Trimming cost V 6 bases and J 1 base; bases outside gene matches: 7. Germline values: CDR1 LNHDA, CDR2 SQIVND (reference sequence). DNA for the CDR3: TGTGCCAGTAGCGTAACCGGGACAGGGAACACTGAAGCTTTCTTT. Translated: CASSVTGTGNTEAFF.

V is TRBV4-2 and J is TRBJ2-3; TRBD2 aligns across 11 bases. Germline V gene data show CDR1 as LGHNA and CDR2 as YNFKEQ. The trim removed 4 bases at V and 2 bases at J, leaving 5 bases unmatched. The CDR3 has 16 residues. CDR3 sequence: CASSLLSGGATDTQYF. In nucleotides, the CDR3 is TGTGCCAGCAGCCTACTTAGCGGGGGGGCCACAGATACGCAGTATTTT.

This chain joins TRBV2 and TRBJ1-1; D may be TRBD1 (6 bases). From germline, CDR1 is SNHLY and CDR2 FYNNEI. The CDR3 loop spans 15 amino acids. V was trimmed by 6 bases and J by 5 bases, leaving 19 bases between them. CDR3 sequence reads: CASRVNPGAGTEAFF. The CDR3 DNA sequence: TGTGCCAGCAGAGTCAACCCAGGGGCAGGTACTGAAGCTTTCTTT. Looking up the rest from reference TRBV2 and TRBJ1-1 gives the full variable domain: EPEVTQTPSHQVTQMGQEVILRCVPISNHLYFYWYRQILGQKVEFLVSFYNNEISEKSEIFDDQFSVERPDGSNFTLKIRSTKLEDSAMYFCASRVNPGAGTEAFFGQGTRLTVV.

The V gene is TRBV29-1, the J gene TRBJ2-3; possibly TRBD1 or TRBD2 for D (5 bases each). Per germline, CDR1 SQVTM and CDR2 ANQGSEA. V lost 1 base and J lost 4, with 18 bases in between. This CDR3 spans 16 amino acids. CDR3 in amino acids: CSVEGGSSRLADTQYF. CDR3 bases: TGCAGCGTTGAAGGGGGGTCAAGTAGGTTAGCAGATACGCAGTATTTT.

This chain joins TRBV15 and TRBJ2-5; D not certain. V gave up 3 bases and J gave up 2 bases, with 7 bases separating them. CDR3 length equals 13 residues. Germline CDR1 is LNHNV and CDR2 is YYDKDF (reference sequence). The CDR3 DNA is TGTGCCACCAGCAGCCGCATTCAAGAGACCCAGTACTTC. Protein product: CATSSRIQETQYF.

V gene TRBV7-3 combines with J gene TRBJ2-7; tentatively, D is TRBD2 (6 bases). Between the trimmed V and J ends, which lost 2 bases and 0 bases, there was a span of 11 bases. The CDR3 length is 15 residues. Germline loops: CDR1 SGHTA, CDR2 FQGTGA. The CDR3 nucleotides are TGTGCCAGCAGCTTATCGGGGGAAAGCTCCTACGAGCAGTACTTC. Translating it yields CASSLSGESSYEQYF.

The CDR3 reads CASSLALASTDTQYF. The CDR3 DNA follows: TGTGCCAGCAGCTTAGCGTTGGCCAGCACAGATACGCAGTATTTT. V gene TRBV7-6 combines with J gene TRBJ2-3; D gene ambiguous. CDR3 length: 15 residues. The V gene's germline CDR1 is SGHVS and CDR2 FNYEAQ. The V end lost 0 bases, the J end lost 0 bases, and 7 bases lay between the germline ends.

V and J are TRBV7-6 and TRBJ1-5; no firm D call. The CDR3 is 13 residues long. The germline gives CDR1 SGHVS, CDR2 FNYEAQ. V was pared by 5 bases and J by 7 bases, with 12 bases between. The CDR3: CASSTTDLQPQHF. Written as DNA, the CDR3 is TGTGCCAGCAGCACCACAGACCTACAGCCCCAGCATTTT.

V usage is TRBV15 and J usage is TRBJ2-7, with D possibly matching TRBD1 (6 bases). V dropped 1 base and J dropped 1 base, with 8 bases sitting between them. The V gene's germline CDR1 is LNHNV and CDR2 YYDKDF (reference sequence). CDR3 size: 14 residues. The CDR3 reads CATSRADSSYEQYF. The CDR3 DNA reads as TGTGCCACCAGCAGAGCGGACAGTTCCTACGAGCAGTACTTC. Looking up the rest from reference TRBV15 and TRBJ2-7 gives the full variable domain: DAMVIQNPRYQVTQFGKPVTLSCSQTLNHNVMYWYQQKSSQAPKLLFHYYDKDFNNEADTPDNFQSRRPNTSFCFLDIRSPGLGDTAMYLCATSRADSSYEQYFGPGTRLTVT.

The V gene is TRBV5-6, the J gene TRBJ2-7; TRBD1 matches 10 bases. CDR3 length equals 17 residues. In germline, CDR1 is SGHDT, CDR2 YYEEEE. Trimming removed 2 bases from V and 0 bases from J; junction bases left unmatched: 8. Here the CDR3 reads CASSLGWGQGISYEQYF. DNA of the CDR3: TGTGCCAGCAGCTTAGGATGGGGACAGGGGATCTCCTACGAGCAGTACTTC.

This clone is labeled as medium-sized. V is TRBV2 and J is TRBJ2-1; TRBD2 aligns across 8 bases. V lost 6 bases and J lost 8; bases outside the gene matches: 12. CDR3 length: 15 residues. CDR1 SNHLY and CDR2 FYNNEI come from the germline V gene. CDR3 sequence (DNA): TGTGCCAGCAGGGACCCGGGACTAGATTGGGATGAGCAGTTCTTC. Its translation: CASRDPGLDWDEQFF.

This rearrangement joins TRBV28 to TRBJ2-7; 10 nucleotides agree with TRBD2. Unmatched junction bases numbered 3, after V lost 3 bases and J lost 4 bases. Germline assignment: CDR1 MDHEN and CDR2 SYDVKM. The CDR3 covers 14 residues. Written as DNA, the CDR3 is TGTGCCAGCAGTTTCTCTAGCGGGGGATACGAGCAGTACTTC. This codes for CASSFSSGGYEQYF.

The rearrangement uses TRBV7-2 and TRBJ1-6, with TRBD1 identical over 8 bases. Germline V gene lookup returns CDR1 SGHTA and CDR2 FQGNSA. Trimming at V came to 5 bases and at J to 9 bases, leaving 9 bases not matched to a gene. This CDR3 is built from 15 residues. The CDR3 here is CASSPWTGFGSPLHF. The CDR3 nucleotides are TGTGCCAGCAGCCCCTGGACAGGGTTCGGTTCACCCCTCCACTTT.

The V call is TRBV13, the J call TRBJ1-1; 9 bases fit TRBD1. The CDR3 totals 18 residues. CDR1 is PRHDT and CDR2 is FYEKMQ in the germline V gene (reference sequence). V gave up 5 bases and J gave up 0 bases; unmatched junction bases: 13. The CDR3 reads CASSTRDRVIGVNTEAFF. The CDR3 coding sequence is TGTGCCAGCAGCACCCGGGACAGGGTTATTGGGGTGAACACTGAAGCTTTCTTT.

The CDR3 DNA follows: TGTGCCAGCAGCCAAACAGGCCTAAATGAAAAACTGTTTTTT. The encoded protein is CASSQTGLNEKLFF. V is TRBV13 and J is TRBJ1-4, with D perhaps TRBD1 (5 bases). V gave up 5 bases and J gave up 5 bases, with 12 bases separating them. CDR3 length: 14 amino acids. The germline gives CDR1 PRHDT, CDR2 FYEKMQ (reference sequence). The full variable domain, its missing parts supplied by reference TRBV13 and TRBJ1-4, is AAGVIQSPRHLIKEKRETATLKCYPIPRHDTVYWYQQGPGQDPQFLISFYEKMQSDKGSIPDRFSAQQFSDYHSELNMSSLELGDSALYFCASSQTGLNEKLFFGSGTQLSVL.

This chain links TRBV5-6 with TRBJ2-5, with 9 bases identical to TRBD2. Germline V gene sequence: CDR1 SGHDT, CDR2 YYEEEE. Trimming at V came to 4 bases and at J to 6 bases, leaving 7 bases not matched to a gene. This CDR3 is built from 14 residues. For the CDR3, the DNA is TGTGCCAGCAGCCCGGGCGGGGGGGCCAAGACCCAGTACTTC. Encoded protein: CASSPGGGAKTQYF.

The CDR3 DNA follows: TGTGCCAGCAGTTCCAGGACAGTGACCTACACTGAAGCTTTCTTT. This translates into CASSSRTVTYTEAFF. This rearrangement joins TRBV2 to TRBJ1-1, with TRBD1 as a possible D gene (6 bases). Germline V gene lookup returns CDR1 SNHLY and CDR2 FYNNEI. V lost 5 bases to trimming and J lost 3 bases, with 16 bases between them. The CDR3 extends over 15 amino acids.

V usage is TRBV7-2 and J usage is TRBJ2-1, with D unresolved. This CDR3 has 14 residues. The V end was cut by 1 base, the J end by 4 bases, with 8 bases between. Germline assignment: CDR1 SGHTA and CDR2 FQGNSA. The CDR3 DNA follows: TGTGCCAGCAGCTTAGTCGTCATATACAATGAGCAGTTCTTC. Protein product: CASSLVVIYNEQFF. Complete variable domain (other parts from reference TRBV7-2 and TRBJ2-1): GAGVSQSPSNKVTEKGKDVELRCDPISGHTALYWYRQSLGQGLEFLIYFQGNSAPDKSGLPSDRFSAERTGGSVSTLTIQRTQQEDSAVYLCASSLVVIYNEQFFGPGTRLTVL.

The V and J genes are TRBV19 and TRBJ1-5; possibly TRBD1 for D (6 bases). CDR1 and CDR2 from the germline V gene are LNHDA and SQIVND (reference sequence). V gave up 6 bases and J gave up 0 bases, with 12 bases separating them. CDR3 size: 15 residues. CDR3 sequence reads: CASSWTVYSNQPQHF. The CDR3 coding sequence is TGTGCCAGTAGCTGGACAGTTTATAGCAATCAGCCCCAGCATTTT.

This sequence joins TRBV15 and TRBJ2-3, with TRBD1 matching 7 bases. Trimming cost V 6 bases and J 4 bases; bases outside gene matches: 4. The germline V gene encodes CDR1 LNHNV and CDR2 YYDKDF (reference sequence). The CDR3 runs 13 residues. CDR3 amino acids: CATRTQGADTQYF. The CDR3 region has the DNA TGTGCCACCAGAACCCAGGGGGCAGATACGCAGTATTTT.